A single sample is the source of the 6 T cell receptor beta chains below, sequenced in a study of blood T cell repertoires in COVID-19. Method: immunoSEQ multiplex PCR; TCRdb's copy keeps in-frame clones and lacks some. Of 200,000 to 250,000 clones in the sample, approximately 84% were seen once. The sequenced sample consisted of peripheral blood. Every receptor here comes from a man in his fifties or sixties with COVID-19, enrolled during active disease.

The chain employs TRBV11-2 and TRBJ1-2, with 9 nucleotides matching TRBD1. With V trimmed by 0 bases and J by 4 bases, 6 bases remained unmatched. This CDR3 is built from 16 residues. CDR1 and CDR2 (germline): SGHAT, FQNNGV. The chain's CDR3 is CASSLDIQGAGYGYTF. Written as DNA, the CDR3 is TGTGCCAGCAGCTTAGATATACAGGGGGCTGGCTATGGCTACACCTTC.

The table lists this clone with a count of one. V and J are TRBV9 and TRBJ2-1; 10 bases match TRBD2. Germline V gene lookup returns CDR1 SGDLS and CDR2 YYNGEE. CDR3 length: 14 amino acids. Trimming cost V 6 bases and J 7 bases; bases outside gene matches: 7. In DNA form, the CDR3 reads TGTGCCAGCACCCGAGCGGGAGGGGAAAATGAGCAGTTCTTC. This codes for CASTRAGGENEQFF.

This rearrangement joins TRBV7-2 to TRBJ1-4, with D perhaps matching TRBD1 (6 bases). Deletions cut 5 bases from V and 7 bases from J, with 14 bases between. Germline V CDR1 and CDR2: SGHTA, FQGNSA. CDR3 length equals 14 residues. The CDR3 DNA sequence: TGTGCCAGCAGCCGGGACAACGGAGGTGAAAAACTGTTTTTT. It encodes CASSRDNGGEKLFF. The variable domain in full, with the rest retrieved from reference TRBV7-2 and TRBJ1-4, is GAGVSQSPSNKVTEKGKDVELRCDPISGHTALYWYRQSLGQGLEFLIYFQGNSAPDKSGLPSDRFSAERTGGSVSTLTIQRTQQEDSAVYLCASSRDNGGEKLFFGSGTQLSVL.

The chain employs TRBV5-4 and TRBJ1-2, with 9 bases identical to TRBD1. Trimming removed 3 bases from V and 7 bases from J; junction bases left unmatched: 7. The CDR3 covers 14 residues. CDR1 and CDR2 (germline): SGHNT, YYREEE (reference sequence). This chain's CDR3 is CASSSTGGFFGYTF. CDR3 nucleotide sequence: TGTGCCAGCAGCTCGACAGGGGGTTTTTTTGGCTACACCTTC.

The chain employs TRBV3-1 (or the pseudogene TRBV3-2) and TRBJ2-7, with 8 bases matching TRBD1. With V trimmed by 1 base and J by 4 bases, 9 bases remained unmatched. This CDR3 has 16 amino acids. The germline V gene has CDR1 LGHDT and CDR2 YNNKEL (reference sequence). The CDR3 nucleotides read TGTGCCAGCAGCCAAGGAAGGCAGGGGGCCCATTACGAGCAGTACTTC. Translated: CASSQGRQGAHYEQYF.

The rearrangement links TRBV5-1 to TRBJ2-2, with TRBD2 matching 7 bases. Germline trimming cut 1 base from V and 1 base from J; bases unmatched to any gene: 10. The CDR3 length is 18 residues. Germline CDR1 is SGHRS and CDR2 is YFSETQ. CDR3 sequence reads: CASSLLLSSGVNTGELFF. CDR3 coding DNA: TGCGCCAGCAGCTTGCTACTTAGCAGCGGGGTGAACACCGGGGAGCTGTTTTTT.